These 3 T cell receptor beta chains were all obtained from the same sample, sequenced in a study of CD8 T cells in ankylosing spondylitis. TCRdb itself ran the 5' RACE reads through MiXCR, one entry per CDR3 protein. This table holds 310,000 or so distinct CDR3 sequences, roughly 20% found once. Sequenced sample: blood, either unsorted or a sorted T cell fraction (not recorded which). These TCRs come from a male donor with ankylosing spondylitis or in good health (not recorded which).

This clonotype was counted a few times. The chain has TRBV7-2 and TRBJ2-4; 7 bases fit TRBD2. This CDR3 is 12 amino acids long. The ends lost 8 bases at V and 7 bases at J; junction bases unmatched: 5. Germline CDR1 and CDR2: SGHTA and FQGNSA. Here the CDR3 reads CASGNSGNIQYF. The CDR3 DNA follows: TGTGCCAGCGGAAATAGCGGGAACATTCAGTACTTC.

V gene TRBV15 combines with J gene TRBJ2-5, with 7 bases that match TRBD1. The CDR3 extends over 17 amino acids. J was trimmed by 3 bases and V by 2 bases; bases with no gene match: 12. CDR1 is LNHNV, CDR2 YYDKDF, per germline (reference sequence). The CDR3 sequence is CATSRSPGGQGEETQYF. Here the CDR3 DNA reads TGTGCCACCAGCAGATCTCCGGGCGGTCAGGGGGAAGAGACCCAGTACTTC.

The chain uses TRBV7-3 and TRBJ2-1; 14 bases are a match to TRBD2. CDR1 and CDR2 from the germline V gene are SGHTA and FQGTGA. V lost 5 bases, J lost 6 bases, and 12 bases stayed unmatched. The CDR3 has 18 amino acids. CDR3 bases: TGTGCCAGCAGCCGTTTCGGGACTAGCGGGAGACGGGGCAATGAGCAGTTCTTC. Protein: CASSRFGTSGRRGNEQFF.